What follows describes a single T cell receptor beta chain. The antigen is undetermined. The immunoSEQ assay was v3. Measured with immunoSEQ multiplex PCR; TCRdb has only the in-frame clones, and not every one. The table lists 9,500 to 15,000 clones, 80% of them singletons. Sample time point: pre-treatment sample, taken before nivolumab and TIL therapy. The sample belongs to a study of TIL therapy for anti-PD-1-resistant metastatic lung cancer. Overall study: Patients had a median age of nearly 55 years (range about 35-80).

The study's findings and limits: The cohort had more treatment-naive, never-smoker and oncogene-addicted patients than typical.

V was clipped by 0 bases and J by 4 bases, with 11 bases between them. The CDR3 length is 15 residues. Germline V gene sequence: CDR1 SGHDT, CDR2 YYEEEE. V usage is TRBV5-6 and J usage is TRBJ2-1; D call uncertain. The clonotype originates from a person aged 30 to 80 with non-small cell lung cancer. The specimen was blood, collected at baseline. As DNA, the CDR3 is TGTGCCAGCAGCTTGGACGCTATTTATTACAATGAGCAGTTCTTC. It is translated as CASSLDAIYYNEQFF.